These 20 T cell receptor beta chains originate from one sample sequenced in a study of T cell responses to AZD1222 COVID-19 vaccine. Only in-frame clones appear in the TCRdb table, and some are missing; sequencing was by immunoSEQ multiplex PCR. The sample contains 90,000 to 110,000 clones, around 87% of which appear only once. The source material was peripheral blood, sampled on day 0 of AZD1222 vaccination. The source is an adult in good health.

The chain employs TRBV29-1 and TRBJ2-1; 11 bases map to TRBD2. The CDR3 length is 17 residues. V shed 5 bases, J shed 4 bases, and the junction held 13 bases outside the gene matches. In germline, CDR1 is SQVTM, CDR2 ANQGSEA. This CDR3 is CSVYRPLAGGPYNEQFF. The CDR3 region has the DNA TGCAGCGTTTACCGCCCCCTAGCGGGAGGCCCTTACAATGAGCAGTTCTTC.

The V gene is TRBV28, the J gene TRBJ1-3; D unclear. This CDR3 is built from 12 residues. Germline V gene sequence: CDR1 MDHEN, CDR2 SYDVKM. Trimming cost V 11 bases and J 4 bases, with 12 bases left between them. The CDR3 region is CAVMSSGNTIYF. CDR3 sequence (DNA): TGTGCCGTGATGAGCTCAGGAAACACCATATATTTT.

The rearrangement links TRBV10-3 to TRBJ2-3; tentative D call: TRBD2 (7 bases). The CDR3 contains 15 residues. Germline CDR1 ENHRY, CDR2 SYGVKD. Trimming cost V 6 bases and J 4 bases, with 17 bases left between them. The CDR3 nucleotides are TGTGCCATCAGGCCTAGTGGGGGGGGCCCAGATACGCAGTATTTT. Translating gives CAIRPSGGGPDTQYF.

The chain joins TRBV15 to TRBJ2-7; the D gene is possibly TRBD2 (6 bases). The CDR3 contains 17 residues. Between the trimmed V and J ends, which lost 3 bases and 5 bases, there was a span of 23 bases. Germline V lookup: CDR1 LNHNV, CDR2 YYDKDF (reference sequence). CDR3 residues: CATSRGDTGGIGDEQYF. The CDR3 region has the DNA TGTGCCACCAGCAGGGGGGATACCGGGGGAATAGGGGACGAGCAGTACTTC.

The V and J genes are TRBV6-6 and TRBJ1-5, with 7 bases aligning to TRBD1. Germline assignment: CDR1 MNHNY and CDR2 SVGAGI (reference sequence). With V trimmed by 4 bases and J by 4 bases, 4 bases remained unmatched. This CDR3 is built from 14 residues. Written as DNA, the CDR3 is TGTGCCAGCAGTTCCCAGGGGGGTAATCAGCCCCAGCATTTT. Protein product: CASSSQGGNQPQHF.

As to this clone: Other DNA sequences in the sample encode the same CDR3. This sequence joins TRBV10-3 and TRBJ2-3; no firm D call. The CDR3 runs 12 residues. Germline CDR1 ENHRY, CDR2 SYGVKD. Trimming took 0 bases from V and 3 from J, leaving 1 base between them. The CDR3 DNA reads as TGTGCCATCAGTGAGTCTACAGATACGCAGTATTTT. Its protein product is CAISESTDTQYF.

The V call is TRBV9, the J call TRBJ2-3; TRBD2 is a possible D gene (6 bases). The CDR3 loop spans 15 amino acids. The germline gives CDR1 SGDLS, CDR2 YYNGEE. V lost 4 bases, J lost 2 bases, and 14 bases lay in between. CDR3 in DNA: TGTGCCAGCAGCTCGGAGGGCTACGACACAGATACGCAGTATTTT. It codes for CASSSEGYDTDTQYF. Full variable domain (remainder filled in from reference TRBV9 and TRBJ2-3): DSGVTQTPKHLITATGQRVTLRCSPRSGDLSVYWYQQSLDQGLQFLIQYYNGEERAKGNILERFSAQQFPDLHSELNLSSLELGDSALYFCASSSEGYDTDTQYFGPGTRLTVL.

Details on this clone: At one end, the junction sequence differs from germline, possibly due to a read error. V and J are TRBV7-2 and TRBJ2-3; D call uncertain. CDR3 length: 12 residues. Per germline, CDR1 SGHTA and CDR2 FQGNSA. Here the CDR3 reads CASRLDTDTQYF. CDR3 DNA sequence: TGTGCCAGCAGATTAGACACAGATACGCAGTATTTT.

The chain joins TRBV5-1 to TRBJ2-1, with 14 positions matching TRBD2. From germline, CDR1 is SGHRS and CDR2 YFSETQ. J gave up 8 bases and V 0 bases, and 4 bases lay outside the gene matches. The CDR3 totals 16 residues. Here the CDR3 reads CASSLGLAGGRDEQFF. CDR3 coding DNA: TGCGCCAGCAGCTTGGGACTAGCGGGAGGGCGCGATGAGCAGTTCTTC.

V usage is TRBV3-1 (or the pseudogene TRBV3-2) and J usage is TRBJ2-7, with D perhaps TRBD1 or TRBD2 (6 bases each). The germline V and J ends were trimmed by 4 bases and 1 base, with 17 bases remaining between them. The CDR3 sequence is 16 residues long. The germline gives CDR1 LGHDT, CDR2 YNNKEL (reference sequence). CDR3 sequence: CASSRYEGGFSYEQYF. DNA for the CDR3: TGTGCCAGCAGCCGGTACGAGGGGGGATTTTCCTACGAGCAGTACTTC.

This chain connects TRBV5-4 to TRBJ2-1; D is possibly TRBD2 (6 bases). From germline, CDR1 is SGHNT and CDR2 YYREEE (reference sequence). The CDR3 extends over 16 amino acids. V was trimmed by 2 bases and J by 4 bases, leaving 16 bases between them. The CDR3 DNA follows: TGTGCCAGCAGCTTCTCCGAGGCGGGGATTTACAATGAGCAGTTCTTC. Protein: CASSFSEAGIYNEQFF.

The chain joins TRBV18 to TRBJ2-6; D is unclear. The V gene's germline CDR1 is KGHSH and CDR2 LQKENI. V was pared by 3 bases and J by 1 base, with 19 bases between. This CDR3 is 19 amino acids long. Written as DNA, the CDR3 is TGTGCCAGCTCACCGCCACTCGGTAGGGAAAGATCTGGGGCCAACGTCCTGACTTTC. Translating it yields CASSPPLGRERSGANVLTF. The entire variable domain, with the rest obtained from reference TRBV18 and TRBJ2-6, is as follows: NAGVMQNPRHLVRRRGQEARLRCSPMKGHSHVYWYRQLPEEGLKFMVYLQKENIIDESGMPKERFSAEFPKEGPSILRIQQVVRGDSAAYFCASSPPLGRERSGANVLTFGAGSRLTVL.

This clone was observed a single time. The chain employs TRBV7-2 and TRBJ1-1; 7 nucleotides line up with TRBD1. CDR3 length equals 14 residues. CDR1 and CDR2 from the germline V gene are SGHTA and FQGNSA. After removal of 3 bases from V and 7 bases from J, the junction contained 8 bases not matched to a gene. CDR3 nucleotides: TGTGCCAGCAGCTTTTCGGAGGGGGCCAGTGAAGCTTTCTTT. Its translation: CASSFSEGASEAFF.

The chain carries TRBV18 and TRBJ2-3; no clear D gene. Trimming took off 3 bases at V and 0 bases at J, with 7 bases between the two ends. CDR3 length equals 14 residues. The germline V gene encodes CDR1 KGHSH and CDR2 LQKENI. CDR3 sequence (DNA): TGTGCCAGCTCACCGGTATTTAGCACAGATACGCAGTATTTT. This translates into CASSPVFSTDTQYF.

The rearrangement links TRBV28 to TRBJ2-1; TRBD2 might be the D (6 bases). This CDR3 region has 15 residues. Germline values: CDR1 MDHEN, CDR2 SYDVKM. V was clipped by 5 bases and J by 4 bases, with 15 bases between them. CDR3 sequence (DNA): TGTGCCAGCAGTGGGACTCTCGAACTTTACAATGAGCAGTTCTTC. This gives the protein CASSGTLELYNEQFF. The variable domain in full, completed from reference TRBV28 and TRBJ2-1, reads DVKVTQSSRYLVKRTGEKVFLECVQDMDHENMFWYRQDPGLGLRLIYFSYDVKMKEKGDIPEGYSVSREKKERFSLILESASTNQTSMYLCASSGTLELYNEQFFGPGTRLTVL.

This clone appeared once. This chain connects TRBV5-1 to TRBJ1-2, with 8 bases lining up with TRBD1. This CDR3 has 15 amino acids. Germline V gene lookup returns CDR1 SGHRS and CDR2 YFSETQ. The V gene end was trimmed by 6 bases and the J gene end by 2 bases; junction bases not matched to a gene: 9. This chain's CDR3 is CASTPRTGWNYGYTF. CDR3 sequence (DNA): TGCGCCAGCACTCCACGGACAGGGTGGAACTATGGCTACACCTTC.

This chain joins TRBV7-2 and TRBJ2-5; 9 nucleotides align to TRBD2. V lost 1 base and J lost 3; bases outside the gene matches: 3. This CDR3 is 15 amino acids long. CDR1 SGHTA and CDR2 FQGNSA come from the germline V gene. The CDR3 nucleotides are TGTGCCAGCAGCTTAGTGCCTAGCGGGAAAGAGACCCAGTACTTC. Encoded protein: CASSLVPSGKETQYF.

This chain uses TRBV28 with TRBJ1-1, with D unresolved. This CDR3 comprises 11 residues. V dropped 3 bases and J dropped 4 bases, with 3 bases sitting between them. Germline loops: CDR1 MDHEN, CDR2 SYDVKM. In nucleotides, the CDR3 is TGTGCCAGCAGTTTGGGCACTGAAGCTTTCTTT. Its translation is CASSLGTEAFF.

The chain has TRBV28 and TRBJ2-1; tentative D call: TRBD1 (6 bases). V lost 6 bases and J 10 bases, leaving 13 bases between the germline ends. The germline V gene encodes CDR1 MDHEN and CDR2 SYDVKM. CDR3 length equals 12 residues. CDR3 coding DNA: TGTGCCAGCAGACAGGGTCAGGGCGAGCAGTTCTTC. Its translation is CASRQGQGEQFF.

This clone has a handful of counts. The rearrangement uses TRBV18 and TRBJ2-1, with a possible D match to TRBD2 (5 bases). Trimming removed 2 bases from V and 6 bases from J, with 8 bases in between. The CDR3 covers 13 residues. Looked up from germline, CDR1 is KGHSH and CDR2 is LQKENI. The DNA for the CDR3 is TGTGCCAGCTCACCAGGACTCTCCAATGAGCAGTTCTTC. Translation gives CASSPGLSNEQFF.